Listed below are T cell receptor beta chains from one sample, sequenced in a study of blood T cell repertoires in COVID-19. Measured with immunoSEQ multiplex PCR; TCRdb has only the in-frame clones, and not every one. The sample yields 90,000 to 150,000 clones, roughly 85% seen once. The sequenced sample consisted of peripheral blood. These receptor sequences come from an elderly man with acute or convalescent COVID-19. CDR3s include the opening cysteine and the closing phenylalanine or tryptophan.

j_call v_call cdr3_aa
TRBJ1-1 TRBV25-1 CASSDPGMNTEAFF
TRBJ1-2 TRBV3-1/TRBV3-2 CASSQDSGFNYGYTF
TRBJ1-4 TRBV7-7 CASHLSGATNEKLFF
TRBJ1-6 TRBV4-1 CASSQVSGTPNSPLHF
TRBJ2-1 TRBV11-3 CASSRGGLPNNEQFF
TRBJ1-1 TRBV5-1 CASSGGQLNTEAFF
TRBJ2-7 TRBV18 CASSPYRDREGEQYF
TRBJ2-2 TRBV5-6 CASSLKGAPGRTGELFF
TRBJ1-2 TRBV25-1 CASSEHSRGYTF
TRBJ2-1 TRBV6-2/TRBV6-3 CASSLPGRNEQFF
TRBJ2-5 TRBV5-1 CASSSDIGTSGVRRTQYF
TRBJ2-7 TRBV5-1 CASSVGAGGPYEQYF
TRBJ2-7 TRBV15 CATSRDPQNEQYF
TRBJ1-1 TRBV5-1 CASSAGQGMAEAFF
TRBJ1-1 TRBV19 CASSIFGTDWNTEAFF
TRBJ2-3 TRBV28 CASSSPSPDTQYF
TRBJ1-1 TRBV28 CASTRRDTEAFF
TRBJ1-5 TRBV2 CASRQTAYSSRQPQHF
TRBJ2-2 TRBV5-1 CASSLELAGGYTGELFF
TRBJ2-4 TRBV7-2 CASSTITGREIIQYF
TRBJ1-2 TRBV5-1 CASSLFVREGYTF
TRBJ2-2 TRBV4-3 CASNQGAGSGGELFF
TRBJ1-6 TRBV7-5 CVRSLAVPGKGPLHF
TRBJ1-2 TRBV28 CATPRSRGGDYGYTF
TRBJ1-5 TRBV6-7 CASRTQGRLNQPQHF
TRBJ1-4 TRBV29-1 CSVEGPNEKLFF
TRBJ1-1 TRBV29-1 CSVVTDHTEAFF
TRBJ2-3 TRBV18 CASSAGGATDTQYF
TRBJ1-5 TRBV6-5 CASSFGQGAYPQHF
TRBJ1-4 TRBV7-9 CASSEDRVVTNEKLFF
TRBJ1-4 TRBV9 CASSVADSFWGEKLFF
TRBJ2-1 TRBV13 CASSSTGGQNEQFF
TRBJ1-1 TRBV5-1 CASSLASTGVTEAFF
TRBJ2-7 TRBV11-3 CASSLRSGGPYEQYF
TRBJ2-7 TRBV27 CASSLIGTGGGEQYF
TRBJ2-5 TRBV29-1 CSVLAVETQYF
TRBJ1-3 TRBV6-6 CASSQGVSGNTIYF